This TCR beta chain was captured by sequencing in a study of neoadjuvant anti-PD-1 for oral cavity cancer. CDR1 is SGHNT and CDR2 is YYREEE in the germline V gene (reference sequence). This CDR3 region has 15 residues. V was trimmed by 1 base and J by 2 bases, leaving 13 bases between them. Libraries were prepared by immunoSEQ multiplex PCR; TCRdb keeps only in-frame clonotypes and omits some of them. Here the sample spans thousands of clones, approximately 47% being singletons. These oral cavity squamous cell carcinomas were HPV-negative and locally advanced. The source is a person aged 35-79 years with oral cavity squamous cell carcinoma. This chain uses TRBV5-4 with TRBJ2-7; possibly TRBD1 or TRBD2 for D (5 bases each). The sequencing used tumor tissue, collected before nivolumab (anti-PD-1) treatment. CDR3 in amino acids: CASSLTGRGTYEQYF. CDR3 in DNA: TGTGCCAGCAGCTTGACAGGCCGGGGTACCTACGAGCAGTACTTC.